This T cell receptor (beta chain) was identified in a study of cytomegalovirus exposure and HLA in healthy donors. Study at large: There were some 81 million unique TCRs (from HLA-typed donors) in an early data release.

Comment on this clone: Its target is unknown.

This PCR relied on a set of 60 Vbeta primers and 13 Jbeta primers. Libraries were prepared by immunoSEQ multiplex PCR; TCRdb keeps only in-frame clonotypes and omits some of them. The table includes fewer than 150,000 clones, roughly 80% detected once. Findings and limits, study-wide: Several top significant clusters appeared, in a later analysis, to be linked to common viral pathogens. The authors judged a highly shared variant cluster likely a sequencing artifact.

Germline V gene data show CDR1 as LNHNV and CDR2 as YYDKDF (reference sequence). V lost 0 bases and J 7 bases, leaving 10 bases between the germline ends. This CDR3 contains 14 residues. Regarding donors, all were healthy bone marrow donors. The source material was PBMCs. V is TRBV15 and J is TRBJ2-1; D is perhaps TRBD1 (5 bases). The clonotype was recovered from a man between 50 and 59 years old in good health and CMV-seronegative. The CDR3 DNA is TGTGCCACCAGCAGAGACAGGGTCCTAAATGAGCAGTTCTTC. Translated: CATSRDRVLNEQFF.